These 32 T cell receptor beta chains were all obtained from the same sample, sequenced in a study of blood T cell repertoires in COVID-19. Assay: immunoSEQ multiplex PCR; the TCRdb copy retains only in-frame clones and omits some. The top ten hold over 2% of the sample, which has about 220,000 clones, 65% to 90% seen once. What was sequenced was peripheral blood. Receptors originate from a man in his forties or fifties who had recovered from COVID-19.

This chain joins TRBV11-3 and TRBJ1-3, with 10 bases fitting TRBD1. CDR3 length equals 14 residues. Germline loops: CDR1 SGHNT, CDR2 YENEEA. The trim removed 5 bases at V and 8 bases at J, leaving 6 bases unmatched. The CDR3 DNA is TGTGCCAGCAGCGCGGGACAGGGGTTGGACACCATATATTTT. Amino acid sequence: CASSAGQGLDTIYF.

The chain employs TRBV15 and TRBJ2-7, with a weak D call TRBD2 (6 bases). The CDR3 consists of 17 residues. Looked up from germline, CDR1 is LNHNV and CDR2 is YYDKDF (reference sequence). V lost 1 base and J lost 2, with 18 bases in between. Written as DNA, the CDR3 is TGTGCCACCAGCAGAGGTTTGGGACTCATGAGGCCCTACGAGCAGTACTTC. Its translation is CATSRGLGLMRPYEQYF.

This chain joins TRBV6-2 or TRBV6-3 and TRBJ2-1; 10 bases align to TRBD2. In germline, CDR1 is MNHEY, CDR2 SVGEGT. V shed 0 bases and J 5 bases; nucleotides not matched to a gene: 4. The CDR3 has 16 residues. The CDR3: CASSYSTSGYDNEQFF. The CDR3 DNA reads TGTGCCAGCAGTTACTCGACTAGCGGGTATGACAATGAGCAGTTCTTC.

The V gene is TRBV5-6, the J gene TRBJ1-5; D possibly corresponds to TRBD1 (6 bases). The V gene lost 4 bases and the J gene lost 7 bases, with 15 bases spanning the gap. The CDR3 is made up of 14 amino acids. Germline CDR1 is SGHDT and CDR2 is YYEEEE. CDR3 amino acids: CASSQWGGGQPQHF. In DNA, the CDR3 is TGTGCCAGCAGCCAATGGGGGGGCGGCCAGCCCCAGCATTTT.

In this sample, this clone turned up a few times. The CDR3 sequence: CASSFSGGEKTQYF. The CDR3 coding sequence is TGTGCCAGCAGCTTTAGCGGGGGGGAAAAGACCCAGTACTTC. The chain is built from TRBV7-2 and TRBJ2-5; 11 bases fit TRBD2. Losses at the gene ends were 3 bases for V and 6 bases for J; bases not matched to a gene: 3. This CDR3 comprises 14 residues. Germline assignment: CDR1 SGHTA and CDR2 FQGNSA.

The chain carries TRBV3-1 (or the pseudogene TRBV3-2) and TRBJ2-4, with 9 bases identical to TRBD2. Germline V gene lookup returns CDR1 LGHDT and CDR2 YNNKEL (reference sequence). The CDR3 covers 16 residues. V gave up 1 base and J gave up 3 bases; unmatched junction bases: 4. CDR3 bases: TGTGCCAGCAGCCAAGGTGCAGCGGGGGGCAAAAACATTCAGTACTTC. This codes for CASSQGAAGGKNIQYF.

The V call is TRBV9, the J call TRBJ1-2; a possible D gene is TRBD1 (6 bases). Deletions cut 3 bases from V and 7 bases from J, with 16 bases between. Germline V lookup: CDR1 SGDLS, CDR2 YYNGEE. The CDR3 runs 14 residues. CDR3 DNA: TGTGCCAGCAGCGACCAGGGGTTCCCGTCTGGCTACACCTTC. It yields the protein CASSDQGFPSGYTF.

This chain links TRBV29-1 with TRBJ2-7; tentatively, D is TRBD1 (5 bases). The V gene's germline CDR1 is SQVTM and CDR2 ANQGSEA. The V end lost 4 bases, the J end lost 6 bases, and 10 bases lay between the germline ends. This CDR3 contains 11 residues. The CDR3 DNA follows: TGCAGCGTTGTGTGGGGCGCCGAGCAGTACTTC. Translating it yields CSVVWGAEQYF.

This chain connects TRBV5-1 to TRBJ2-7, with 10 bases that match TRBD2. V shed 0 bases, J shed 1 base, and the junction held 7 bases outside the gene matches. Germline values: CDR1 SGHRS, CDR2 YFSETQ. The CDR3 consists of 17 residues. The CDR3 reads CASSLALAGGLSYEQYF. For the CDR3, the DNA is TGCGCCAGCAGCTTGGCCTTAGCGGGGGGCCTGTCCTACGAGCAGTACTTC.

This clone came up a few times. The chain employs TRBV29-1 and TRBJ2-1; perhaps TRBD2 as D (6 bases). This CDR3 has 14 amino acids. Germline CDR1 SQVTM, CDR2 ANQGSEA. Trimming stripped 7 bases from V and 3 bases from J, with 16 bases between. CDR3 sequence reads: CSATTSWGYNEQFF. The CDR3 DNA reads TGCAGCGCAACTACTAGCTGGGGCTACAATGAGCAGTTCTTC.

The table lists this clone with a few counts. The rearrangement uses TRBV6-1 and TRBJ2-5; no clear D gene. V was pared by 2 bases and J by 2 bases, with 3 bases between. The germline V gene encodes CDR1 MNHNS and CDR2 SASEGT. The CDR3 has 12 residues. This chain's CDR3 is CASSELQETQYF. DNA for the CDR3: TGTGCCAGCAGTGAACTACAAGAGACCCAGTACTTC.

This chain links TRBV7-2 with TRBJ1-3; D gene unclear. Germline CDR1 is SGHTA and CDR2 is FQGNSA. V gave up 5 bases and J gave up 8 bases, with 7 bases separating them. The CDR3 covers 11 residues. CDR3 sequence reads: CASSPSDTIYF. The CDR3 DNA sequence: TGTGCCAGCAGCCCTTCAGACACCATATATTTT.

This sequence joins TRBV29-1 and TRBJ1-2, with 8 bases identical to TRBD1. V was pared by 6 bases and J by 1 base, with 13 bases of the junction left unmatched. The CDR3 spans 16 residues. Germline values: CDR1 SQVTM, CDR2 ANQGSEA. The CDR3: CSVNRGKLLFNYGYTF. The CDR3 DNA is TGCAGCGTAAACAGGGGGAAACTGCTATTTAACTATGGCTACACCTTC.

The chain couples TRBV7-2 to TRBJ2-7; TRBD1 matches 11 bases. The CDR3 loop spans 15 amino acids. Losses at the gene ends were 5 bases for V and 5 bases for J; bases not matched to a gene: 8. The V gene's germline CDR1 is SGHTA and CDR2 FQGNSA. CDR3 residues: CASSRRTGGRNEQYF. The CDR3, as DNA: TGTGCCAGCAGCCGTAGGACAGGGGGCAGGAACGAGCAGTACTTC.

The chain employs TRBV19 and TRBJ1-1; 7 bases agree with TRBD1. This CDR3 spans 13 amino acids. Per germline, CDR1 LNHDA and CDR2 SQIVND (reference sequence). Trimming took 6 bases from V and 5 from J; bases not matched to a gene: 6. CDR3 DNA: TGTGCCAGTAGGCTAACAGGGGAAACTGAAGCTTTCTTT. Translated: CASRLTGETEAFF.

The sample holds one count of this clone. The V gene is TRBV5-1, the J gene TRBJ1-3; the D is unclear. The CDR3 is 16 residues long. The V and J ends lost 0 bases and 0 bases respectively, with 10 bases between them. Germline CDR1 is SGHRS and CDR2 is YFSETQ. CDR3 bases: TGCGCCAGCAGCTTGGGATTGTGGAGCTCTGGAAACACCATATATTTT. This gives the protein CASSLGLWSSGNTIYF.

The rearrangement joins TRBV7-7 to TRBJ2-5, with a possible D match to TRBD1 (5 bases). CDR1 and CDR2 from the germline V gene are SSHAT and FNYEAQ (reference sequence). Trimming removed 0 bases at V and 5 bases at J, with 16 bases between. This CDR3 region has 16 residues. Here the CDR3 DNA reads TGTGCCAGCAGCTTAGCTTCCCCAGGGCTCGGGGAGACCCAGTACTTC. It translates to CASSLASPGLGETQYF.

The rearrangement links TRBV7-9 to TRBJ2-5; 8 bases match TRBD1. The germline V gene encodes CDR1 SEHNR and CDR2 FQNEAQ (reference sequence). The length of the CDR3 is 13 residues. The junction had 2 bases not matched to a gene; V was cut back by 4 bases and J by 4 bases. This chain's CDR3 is CASSYDRGETQYF. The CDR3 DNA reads TGTGCCAGCAGCTACGACAGGGGAGAGACCCAGTACTTC. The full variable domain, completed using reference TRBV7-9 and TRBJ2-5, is DTGVSQNPRHKITKRGQNVTFRCDPISEHNRLYWYRQTLGQGPEFLTYFQNEAQLEKSRLLSDRFSAERPKGSFSTLEIQRTEQGDSAMYLCASSYDRGETQYFGPGTRLLVL.

CDR3 amino acids: CASSEQGQSHEKLFF. The CDR3 nucleotides read TGTGCCAGCAGTGAACAGGGACAGTCACACGAAAAACTGTTTTTT. V is TRBV2 and J is TRBJ1-4, with TRBD1 identical over 7 bases. CDR1 and CDR2 (germline): SNHLY, FYNNEI. This CDR3 region has 15 residues. The V and J ends lost 2 bases and 8 bases, in that order; junction bases with no gene match: 8.

Here the CDR3 DNA reads TGTGCCAGCAGCTCCCGGCCGGGGTTCGGGGAAAAACTGTTTTTT. This gives the protein CASSSRPGFGEKLFF. The J gene is TRBJ1-4, the V gene TRBV27; D call uncertain. The CDR3 runs to 15 residues. Trimming cost V 6 bases and J 8 bases, with 19 bases left between them. Germline V gene sequence: CDR1 MNHEY, CDR2 SMNVEV (reference sequence).

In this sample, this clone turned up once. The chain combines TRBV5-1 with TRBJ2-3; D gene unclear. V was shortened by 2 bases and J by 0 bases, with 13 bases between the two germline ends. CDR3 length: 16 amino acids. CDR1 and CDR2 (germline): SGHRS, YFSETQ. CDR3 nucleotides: TGCGCCAGCAGCTTAGACGGAACAGCTAGCACAGATACGCAGTATTTT. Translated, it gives CASSLDGTASTDTQYF.

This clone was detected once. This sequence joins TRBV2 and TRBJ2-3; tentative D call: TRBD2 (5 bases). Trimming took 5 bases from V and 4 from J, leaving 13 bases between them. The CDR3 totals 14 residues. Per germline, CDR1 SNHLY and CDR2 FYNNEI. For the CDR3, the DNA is TGTGCCAGCAGTCGGACCTTAGCGCCAGATACGCAGTATTTT. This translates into CASSRTLAPDTQYF.

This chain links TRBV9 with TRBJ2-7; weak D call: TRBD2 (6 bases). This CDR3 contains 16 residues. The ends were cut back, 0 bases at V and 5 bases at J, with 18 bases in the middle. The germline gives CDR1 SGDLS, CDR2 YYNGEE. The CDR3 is CASSVGGVPSVDEQYF. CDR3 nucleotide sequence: TGTGCCAGCAGCGTAGGGGGGGTCCCCAGCGTTGACGAGCAGTACTTC.

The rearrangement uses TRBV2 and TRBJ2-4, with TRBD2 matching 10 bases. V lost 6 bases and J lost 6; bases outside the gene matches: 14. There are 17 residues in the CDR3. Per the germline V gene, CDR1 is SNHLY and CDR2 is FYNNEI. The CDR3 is CASRNRSSGGPINIQYF. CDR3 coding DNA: TGTGCCAGCAGAAATCGGAGTAGCGGGGGGCCTATAAACATTCAGTACTTC.

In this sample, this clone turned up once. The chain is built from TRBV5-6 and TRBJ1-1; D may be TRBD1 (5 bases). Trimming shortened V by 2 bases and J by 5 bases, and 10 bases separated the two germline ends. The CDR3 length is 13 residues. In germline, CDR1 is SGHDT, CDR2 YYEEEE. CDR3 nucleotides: TGTGCCAGCAGCTTTTGGGGCTTGACTGAAGCTTTCTTT. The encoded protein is CASSFWGLTEAFF. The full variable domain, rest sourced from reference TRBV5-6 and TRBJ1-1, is DAGVTQSPTHLIKTRGQQVTLRCSPKSGHDTVSWYQQALGQGPQFIFQYYEEEERQRGNFPDRFSGHQFPNYSSELNVNALLLGDSALYLCASSFWGLTEAFFGQGTRLTVV.

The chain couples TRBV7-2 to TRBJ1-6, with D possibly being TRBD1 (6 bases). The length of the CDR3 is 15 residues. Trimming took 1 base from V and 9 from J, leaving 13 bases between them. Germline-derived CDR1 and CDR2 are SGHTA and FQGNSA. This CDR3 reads CASSLVVGAGSPLHF. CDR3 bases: TGTGCCAGCAGCTTAGTTGTGGGGGCGGGTTCACCCCTCCACTTT.

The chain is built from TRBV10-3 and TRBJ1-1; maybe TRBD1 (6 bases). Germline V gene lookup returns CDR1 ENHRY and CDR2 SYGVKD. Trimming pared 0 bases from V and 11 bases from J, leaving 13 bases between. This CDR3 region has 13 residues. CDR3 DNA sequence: TGTGCCATCAGTGAGTCCGCGGGGGCTGGTGCTTTCTTT. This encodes CAISESAGAGAFF.

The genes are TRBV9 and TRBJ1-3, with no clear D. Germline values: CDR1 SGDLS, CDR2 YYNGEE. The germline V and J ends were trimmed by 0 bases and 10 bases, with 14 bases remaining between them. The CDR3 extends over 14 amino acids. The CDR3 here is CASSVGAGLRTIYF. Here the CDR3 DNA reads TGTGCCAGCAGCGTAGGGGCAGGCCTGAGAACCATATATTTT.

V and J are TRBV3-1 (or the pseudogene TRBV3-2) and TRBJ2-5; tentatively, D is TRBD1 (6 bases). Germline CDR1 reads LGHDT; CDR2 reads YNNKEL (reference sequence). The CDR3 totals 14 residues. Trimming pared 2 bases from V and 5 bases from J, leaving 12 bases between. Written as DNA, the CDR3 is TGTGCCAGCAGCCAATCAGGGGCGCGTGAGACCCAGTACTTC. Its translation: CASSQSGARETQYF.

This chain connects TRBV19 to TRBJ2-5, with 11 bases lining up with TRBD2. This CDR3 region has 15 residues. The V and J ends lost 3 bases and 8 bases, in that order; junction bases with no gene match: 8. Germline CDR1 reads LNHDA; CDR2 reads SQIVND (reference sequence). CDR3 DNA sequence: TGTGCCAGTAGTATCCTAGCGGGAGGACCAAGAACCCAGTACTTC. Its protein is CASSILAGGPRTQYF.

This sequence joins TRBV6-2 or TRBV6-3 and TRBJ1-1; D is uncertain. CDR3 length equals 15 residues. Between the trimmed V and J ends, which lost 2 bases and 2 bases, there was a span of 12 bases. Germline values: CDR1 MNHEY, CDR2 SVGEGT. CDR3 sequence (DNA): TGTGCCAGCAGTTACGGTCGGGTAAGCAACACTGAAGCTTTCTTT. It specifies CASSYGRVSNTEAFF.

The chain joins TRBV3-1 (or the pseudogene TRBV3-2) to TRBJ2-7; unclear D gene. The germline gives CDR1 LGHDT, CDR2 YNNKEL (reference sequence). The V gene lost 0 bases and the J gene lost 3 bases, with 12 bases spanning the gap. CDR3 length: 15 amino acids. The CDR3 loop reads CASSQDPGFSYEQYF. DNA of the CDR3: TGTGCCAGCAGCCAAGATCCCGGGTTCAGCTACGAGCAGTACTTC.